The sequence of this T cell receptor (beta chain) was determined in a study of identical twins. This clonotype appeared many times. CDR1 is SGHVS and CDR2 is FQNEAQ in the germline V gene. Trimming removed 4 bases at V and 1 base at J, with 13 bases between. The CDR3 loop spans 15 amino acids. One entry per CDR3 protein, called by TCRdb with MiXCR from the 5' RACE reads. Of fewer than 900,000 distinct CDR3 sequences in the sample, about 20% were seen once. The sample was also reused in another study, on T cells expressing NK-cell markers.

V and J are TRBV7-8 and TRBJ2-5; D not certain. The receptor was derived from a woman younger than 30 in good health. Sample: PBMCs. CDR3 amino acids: CASSSKTRFQETQYF. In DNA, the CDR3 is TGTGCCAGCAGCTCTAAGACCAGATTCCAAGAGACCCAGTACTTC.